This TCR beta chain was sequenced in a study of T cells in Graves' hyperthyroidism and ophthalmopathy. Researchers took RNA transcripts and amplified the TCR beta CDR3 regions from them. First-round RT-PCR with HTBI primers amplified the TCR CDR3 region. MiXCR, applied by TCRdb to the multiplex PCR reads, yields one record per CDR3 protein. This table holds approximately 520,000 distinct CDR3 sequences, around 24% found once. Ten or more counts support this clonotype. The germline V gene encodes CDR1 SNHLY and CDR2 FYNNEI. Germline trimming cut 5 bases from V and 2 bases from J; bases unmatched to any gene: 8. This CDR3 comprises 17 residues.

Sequenced sample: blood. This receptor was obtained from a woman aged 30 to 39 with Graves' ophthalmopathy. J is TRBJ2-4 and V is TRBV2; 11 bases fit TRBD1. This CDR3 is CASSTTGTGGSKNIQYF. In DNA form, the CDR3 reads TGTGCCAGCAGTACAACCGGGACAGGGGGGTCCAAAAACATTCAGTACTTC. The whole variable domain, remainder taken from reference TRBV2 and TRBJ2-4, is EPEVTQTPSHQVTQMGQEVILRCVPISNHLYFYWYRQILGQKVEFLVSFYNNEISEKSEIFDDQFSVERPDGSNFTLKIRSTKLEDSAMYFCASSTTGTGGSKNIQYFGAGTRLSVL.